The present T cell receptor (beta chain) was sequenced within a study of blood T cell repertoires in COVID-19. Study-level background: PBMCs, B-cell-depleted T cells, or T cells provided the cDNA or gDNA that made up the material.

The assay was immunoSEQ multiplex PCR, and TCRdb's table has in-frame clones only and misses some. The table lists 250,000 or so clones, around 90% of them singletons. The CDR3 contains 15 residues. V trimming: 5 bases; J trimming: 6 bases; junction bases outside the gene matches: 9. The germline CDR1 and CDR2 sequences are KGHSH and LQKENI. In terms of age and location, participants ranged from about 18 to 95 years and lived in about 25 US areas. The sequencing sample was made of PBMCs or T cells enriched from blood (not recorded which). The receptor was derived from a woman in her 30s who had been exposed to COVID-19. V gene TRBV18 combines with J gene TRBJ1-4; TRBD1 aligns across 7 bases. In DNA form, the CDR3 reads TGTGCCAGCTCAGCCCCGACAGGGCGGGATGAAAAACTGTTTTTT. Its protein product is CASSAPTGRDEKLFF.